The T cell receptor (beta chain) described here comes from a study of cytomegalovirus exposure and HLA in healthy donors. The CDR3 is 15 residues long. Trimming took 5 bases from V and 7 from J; bases not matched to a gene: 3. Germline CDR1 and CDR2: MDHEN and SYDVKM. 60 Vbeta and 13 Jbeta primers were used in PCR. Profiling relied on immunoSEQ multiplex PCR, and the TCRdb table lists in-frame clones only, not all of them. The table has about 180,000 clones, about 82% seen once. This clone was seen only once. Material: PBMCs. The chain uses TRBV28 and TRBJ2-1; 15 positions agree with TRBD2. The sequence was obtained from a woman aged 45-65 years in good health and CMV-seropositive. CDR3 coding DNA: TGTGCCAGCAGTACGGGACTAGCGGGAGGAAATGAGCAGTTCTTC. Translating gives CASSTGLAGGNEQFF.